The 5 T cell receptor beta chains in this list originate from one sample, sequenced in a study of T cells after yellow fever vaccination. Via MiXCR, TCRdb re-called the 5' RACE reads, giving one row per CDR3 protein. This table has approximately 22,000 distinct CDR3 sequences, 5.2% appearing once. Material: PBMCs, either bulk or a sorted T-cell subset (CD4+, CD8+, memory, or dextramer-sorted; not recorded which), obtained about 49 days after the first yellow fever vaccination. Every receptor here comes from a man younger than 30 who received the YFV17D yellow fever vaccine.

This chain joins TRBV12-3 or TRBV12-4 and TRBJ1-1; possible D gene TRBD1, 6 bases. The CDR3 sequence is 16 residues long. V was cut by 4 bases and J by 1 base, with 16 bases left in between. The CDR3 protein is CASSSPAPTGNTEAFF. The CDR3 DNA sequence: TGTGCCAGCAGTTCGCCTGCCCCGACAGGGAACACTGAAGCTTTCTTT.

In its sample, this clonotype was seen many times. The rearrangement uses TRBV7-2 and TRBJ2-7, with D possibly TRBD1 on 6 matching bases. With 1 base removed from V and 2 bases from J, the gap between germline ends came to 9 bases. The CDR3 spans 14 residues. From germline, CDR1 is SGHTA and CDR2 FQGNSA. Here the CDR3 reads CASSLVGGPYEQYV. CDR3 nucleotide sequence: TGTGCCAGCAGCTTAGTTGGGGGCCCCTACGAGCAGTACGTC.

In its sample, this clonotype was seen many times. This chain joins TRBV5-4 and TRBJ2-1, with 12 bases lining up with TRBD2. The CDR3 sequence is 15 residues long. After removal of 4 bases from V and 9 bases from J, the junction contained 8 bases not matched to a gene. Germline values: CDR1 SGHNT, CDR2 YYREEE (reference sequence). The CDR3 loop is CASSLTSGGHGEQFF. The CDR3, as DNA: TGTGCCAGCAGCCTCACTAGCGGGGGGCACGGTGAGCAGTTCTTC.

In its sample, this clonotype was seen many times. This chain uses TRBV6-2 or TRBV6-3 with TRBJ1-1; D uncertain. Germline V gene data show CDR1 as MNHEY and CDR2 as SVGEGT. The ends were cut back, 2 bases at V and 6 bases at J, with 7 bases in the middle. CDR3 size: 12 residues. CDR3 sequence reads: CASSYGWSEAFF. The CDR3 nucleotides read TGTGCCAGCAGTTACGGGTGGTCTGAAGCTTTCTTT.

This clonotype was counted many times. The chain joins TRBV4-2 to TRBJ2-3; 11 positions match TRBD2. The germline V gene has CDR1 LGHNA and CDR2 YNFKEQ. This CDR3 has 14 residues. J lost 6 bases, V lost 4 bases, and 3 bases had no gene match. CDR3 amino acids: CASSPTSGGDTQYF. As DNA, the CDR3 is TGTGCCAGCAGCCCTACTAGCGGGGGTGATACGCAGTATTTT.